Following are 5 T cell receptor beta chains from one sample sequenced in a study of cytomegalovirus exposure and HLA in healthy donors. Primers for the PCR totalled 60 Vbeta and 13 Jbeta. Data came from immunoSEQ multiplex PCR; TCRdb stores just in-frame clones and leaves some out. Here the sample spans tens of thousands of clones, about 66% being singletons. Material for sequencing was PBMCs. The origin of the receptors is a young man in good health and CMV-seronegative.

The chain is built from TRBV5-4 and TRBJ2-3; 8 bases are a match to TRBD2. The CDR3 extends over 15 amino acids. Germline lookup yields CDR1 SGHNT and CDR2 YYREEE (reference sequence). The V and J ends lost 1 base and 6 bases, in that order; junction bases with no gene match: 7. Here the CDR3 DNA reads TGTGCCAGCAGCTTGTCCGGGACTAGGGGCGATACGCAGTATTTT. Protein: CASSLSGTRGDTQYF.

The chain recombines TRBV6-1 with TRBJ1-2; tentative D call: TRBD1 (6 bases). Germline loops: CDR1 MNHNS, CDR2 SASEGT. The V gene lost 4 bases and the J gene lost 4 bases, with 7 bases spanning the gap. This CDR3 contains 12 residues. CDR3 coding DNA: TGTGCCAGCAGTGCGACAGGCTATGGCTACACCTTC. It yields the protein CASSATGYGYTF.

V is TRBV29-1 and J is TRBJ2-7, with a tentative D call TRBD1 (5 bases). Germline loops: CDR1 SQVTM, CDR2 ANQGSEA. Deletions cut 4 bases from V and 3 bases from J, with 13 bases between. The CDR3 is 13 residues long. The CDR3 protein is CSVAQGWGYEQYF. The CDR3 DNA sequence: TGCAGCGTTGCGCAGGGTTGGGGCTACGAGCAGTACTTC.

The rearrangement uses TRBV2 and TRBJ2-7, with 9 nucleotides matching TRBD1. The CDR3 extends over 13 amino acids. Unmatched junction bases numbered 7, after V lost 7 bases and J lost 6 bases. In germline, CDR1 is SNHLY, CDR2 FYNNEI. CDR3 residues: CASKTQGASEQYF. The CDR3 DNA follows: TGTGCCAGCAAAACACAGGGGGCAAGCGAGCAGTACTTC.

The CDR3 protein is CASSYDAGGAGYTF. CDR3 coding DNA: TGTGCCAGCAGTTACGATGCAGGGGGCGCCGGCTACACCTTC. This sequence joins TRBV6-6 and TRBJ1-2, with 8 bases lining up with TRBD1. The J segment lost 8 bases and the V segment lost 2 bases, leaving 7 bases of the junction unmatched. In germline, CDR1 is MNHNY, CDR2 SVGAGI (reference sequence). The CDR3 has 14 amino acids.